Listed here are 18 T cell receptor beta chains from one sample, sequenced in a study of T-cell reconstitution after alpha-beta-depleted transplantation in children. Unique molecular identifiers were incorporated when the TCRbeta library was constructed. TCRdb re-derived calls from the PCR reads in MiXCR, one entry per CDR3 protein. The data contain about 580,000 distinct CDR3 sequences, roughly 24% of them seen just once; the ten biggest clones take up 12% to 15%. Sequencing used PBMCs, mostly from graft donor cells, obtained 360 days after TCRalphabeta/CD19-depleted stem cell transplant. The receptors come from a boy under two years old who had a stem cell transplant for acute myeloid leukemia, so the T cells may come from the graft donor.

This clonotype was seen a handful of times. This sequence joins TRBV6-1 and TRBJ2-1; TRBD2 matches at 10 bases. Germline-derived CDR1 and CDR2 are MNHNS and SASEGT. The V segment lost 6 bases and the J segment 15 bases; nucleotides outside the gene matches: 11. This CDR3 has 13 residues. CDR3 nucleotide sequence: TGTGCCAGCAGGGGGAGCGGGGGGGATTTGGTGTTCTTC. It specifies CASRGSGGDLVFF.

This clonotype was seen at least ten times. The CDR3 DNA is TGTGCCAGCAACATTCCTGAGGACATTCCCTACTACGAGCAGTACTTC. Its translation: CASNIPEDIPYYEQYF. V usage is TRBV21-1 and J usage is TRBJ2-7; the table's D gene call, TRBD1, was not cross checked with the DNA. TRBV21-1 is annotated as a pseudogene. The CDR3 contains 16 residues.

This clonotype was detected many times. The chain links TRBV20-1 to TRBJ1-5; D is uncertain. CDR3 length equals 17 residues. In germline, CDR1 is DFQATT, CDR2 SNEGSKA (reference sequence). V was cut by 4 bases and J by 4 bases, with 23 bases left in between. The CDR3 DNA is TGCAGTGCTATATCGCCCGCCCCCCGGGTCCTTAATCAGCCCCAGCATTTT. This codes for CSAISPAPRVLNQPQHF.

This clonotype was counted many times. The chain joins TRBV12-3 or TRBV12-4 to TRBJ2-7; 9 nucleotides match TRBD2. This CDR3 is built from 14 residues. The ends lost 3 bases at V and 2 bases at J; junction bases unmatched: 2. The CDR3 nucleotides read TGTGCCAGCAGTTTTAGCGGGGGTGCCTACGAGCAGTACTTC. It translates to CASSFSGGAYEQYF.

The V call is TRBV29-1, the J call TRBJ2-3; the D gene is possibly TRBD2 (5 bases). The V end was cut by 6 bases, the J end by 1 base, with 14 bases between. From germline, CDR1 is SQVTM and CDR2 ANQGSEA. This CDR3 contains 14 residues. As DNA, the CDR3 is TGCAGCGTGACGGGTAACGGGGGCACAGATACGCAGTATTTT. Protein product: CSVTGNGGTDTQYF.

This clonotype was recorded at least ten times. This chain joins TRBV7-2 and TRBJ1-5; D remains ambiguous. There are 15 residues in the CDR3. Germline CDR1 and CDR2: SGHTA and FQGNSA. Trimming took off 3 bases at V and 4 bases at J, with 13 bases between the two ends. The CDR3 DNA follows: TGTGCCAGCAGCTTGGCGGACGGATCGAATCAGCCCCAGCATTTT. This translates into CASSLADGSNQPQHF.

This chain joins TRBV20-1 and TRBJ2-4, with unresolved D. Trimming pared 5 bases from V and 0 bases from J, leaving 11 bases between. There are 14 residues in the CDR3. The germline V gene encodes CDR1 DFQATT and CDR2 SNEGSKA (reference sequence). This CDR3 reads CSAYYGLAKNIQYF. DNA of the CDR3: TGCAGTGCTTATTACGGGCTAGCCAAAAACATTCAGTACTTC.

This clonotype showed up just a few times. The CDR3 bases are TGCAGTGCTAGAGACAGGGGACCTTGGCCTAGTTCACCCCTCCACTTT. Amino acid sequence: CSARDRGPWPSSPLHF. The chain carries TRBV20-1 and TRBJ1-6, with a tentative D call TRBD1 (6 bases). The germline gives CDR1 DFQATT, CDR2 SNEGSKA (reference sequence). This CDR3 is built from 16 residues. V was clipped by 0 bases and J by 9 bases, with 18 bases between them.

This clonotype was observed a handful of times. CDR3 sequence: CASSPPVLGYNEQFF. The CDR3, as DNA: TGTGCCAGCAGCCCACCCGTACTGGGTTACAATGAGCAGTTCTTC. This rearrangement joins TRBV7-2 to TRBJ2-1; D not certain. Germline V CDR1 and CDR2: SGHTA, FQGNSA. Deletions cut 5 bases from V and 4 bases from J, with 15 bases between. CDR3 length: 15 amino acids.

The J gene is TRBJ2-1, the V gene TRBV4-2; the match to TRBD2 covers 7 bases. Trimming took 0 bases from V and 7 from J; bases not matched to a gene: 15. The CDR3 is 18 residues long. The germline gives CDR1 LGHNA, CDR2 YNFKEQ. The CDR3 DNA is TGTGCCAGCAGCCAAGATGAGTTAGGCCCTAGCGGACTAAATGAGCAGTTCTTC. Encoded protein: CASSQDELGPSGLNEQFF.

In DNA form, the CDR3 reads TGTGCCATCAGTGTGGGAGGGGGGGCTGACGAGCAGTACTTC. As protein: CAISVGGGADEQYF. The rearrangement links TRBV10-3 to TRBJ2-7, with D possibly matching TRBD2 (7 bases). V shed 4 bases and J shed 5 bases, with 15 bases lying between them. CDR1 is ENHRY, CDR2 SYGVKD, per germline. CDR3 size: 14 residues.

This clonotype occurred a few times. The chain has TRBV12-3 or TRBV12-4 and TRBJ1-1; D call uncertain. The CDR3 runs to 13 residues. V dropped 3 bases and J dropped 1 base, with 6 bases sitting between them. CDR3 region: CASSFDGNTEAFF. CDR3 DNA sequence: TGTGCCAGCAGTTTTGATGGGAACACTGAAGCTTTCTTT.

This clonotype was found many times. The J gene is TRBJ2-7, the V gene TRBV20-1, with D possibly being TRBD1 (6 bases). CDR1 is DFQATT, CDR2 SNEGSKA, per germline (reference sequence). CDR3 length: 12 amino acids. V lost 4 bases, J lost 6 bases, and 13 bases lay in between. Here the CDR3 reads CSATIQGREQYV. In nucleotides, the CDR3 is TGCAGTGCTACAATACAGGGACGCGAGCAGTACGTC.

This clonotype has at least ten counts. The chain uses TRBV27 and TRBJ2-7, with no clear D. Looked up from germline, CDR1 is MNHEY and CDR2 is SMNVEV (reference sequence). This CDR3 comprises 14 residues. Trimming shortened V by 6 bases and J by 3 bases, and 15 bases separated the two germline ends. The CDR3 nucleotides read TGTGCCAGCAGGGGTCGGGTAGGAAACTACGAGCAGTACTTC. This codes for CASRGRVGNYEQYF.

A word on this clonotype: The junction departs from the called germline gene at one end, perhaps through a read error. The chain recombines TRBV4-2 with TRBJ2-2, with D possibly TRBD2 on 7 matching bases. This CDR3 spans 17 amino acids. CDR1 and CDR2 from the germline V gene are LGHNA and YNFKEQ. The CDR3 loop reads CASSPLHGGQNAGELFF. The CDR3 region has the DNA TGTGCCAGCAGCCCATTGCACGGGGGGCAGAACGCCGGGGAGCTGTTTTTT.

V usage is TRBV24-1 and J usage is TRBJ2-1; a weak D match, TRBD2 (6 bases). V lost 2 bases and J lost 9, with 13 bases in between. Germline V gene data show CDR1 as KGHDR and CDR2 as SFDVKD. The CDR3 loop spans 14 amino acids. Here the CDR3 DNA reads TGTGCCACCAGTGATTGGGACTTGCTTCCTGAGCAGTTCTTC. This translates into CATSDWDLLPEQFF.

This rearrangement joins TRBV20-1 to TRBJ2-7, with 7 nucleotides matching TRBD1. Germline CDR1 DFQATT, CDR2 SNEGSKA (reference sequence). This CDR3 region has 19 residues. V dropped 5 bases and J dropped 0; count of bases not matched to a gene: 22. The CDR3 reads CSAVREPGQTQALSYEQYF. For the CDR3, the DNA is TGCAGTGCTGTTAGGGAACCGGGACAGACTCAAGCTCTCTCCTACGAGCAGTACTTC.

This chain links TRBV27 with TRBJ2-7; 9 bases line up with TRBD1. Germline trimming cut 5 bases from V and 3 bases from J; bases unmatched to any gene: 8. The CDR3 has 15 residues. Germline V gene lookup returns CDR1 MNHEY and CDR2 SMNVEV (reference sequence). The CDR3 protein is CASSHATGGLYEQYV. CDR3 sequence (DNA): TGTGCCAGCAGTCATGCCACAGGGGGCCTCTACGAGCAGTACGTC.